The 2 T cell receptor beta chains listed next were all sequenced from one sample in a study of blood T cell repertoires in COVID-19. Data came from immunoSEQ multiplex PCR; TCRdb stores just in-frame clones and leaves some out. The profile shows 100,000 to 150,000 clones, 65% to 90% of them singletons. Material for sequencing was peripheral blood. Receptors originate from a man at least 80 years old with active or convalescent COVID-19.

The V call is TRBV4-2, the J call TRBJ1-2; D unclear. Per the germline V gene, CDR1 is LGHNA and CDR2 is YNFKEQ. CDR3 length: 14 amino acids. V was trimmed by 0 bases and J by 2 bases, leaving 7 bases between them. CDR3 in amino acids: CASSQEFRNYGYTF. CDR3 bases: TGTGCCAGCAGCCAAGAGTTCAGAAACTATGGCTACACCTTC.

The chain recombines TRBV5-6 with TRBJ2-5; a possible D gene is TRBD2 (5 bases). V lost 4 bases to trimming and J lost 2 bases, with 9 bases between them. CDR3 size: 13 residues. Germline V gene data show CDR1 as SGHDT and CDR2 as YYEEEE. As DNA, the CDR3 is TGTGCCAGCAGCCGGGAACTACAAGAGACCCAGTACTTC. This gives the protein CASSRELQETQYF.